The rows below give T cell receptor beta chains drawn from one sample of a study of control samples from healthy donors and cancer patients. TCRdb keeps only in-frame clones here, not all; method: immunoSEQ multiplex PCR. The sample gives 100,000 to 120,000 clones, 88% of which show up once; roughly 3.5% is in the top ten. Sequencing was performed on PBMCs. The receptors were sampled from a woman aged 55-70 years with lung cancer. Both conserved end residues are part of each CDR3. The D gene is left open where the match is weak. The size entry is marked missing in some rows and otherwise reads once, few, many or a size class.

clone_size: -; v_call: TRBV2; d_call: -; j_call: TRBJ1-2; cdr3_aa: CASSDGNRAGGYTF; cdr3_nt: TGTGCCAGCAGTGATGGGAACAGAGCCGGTGGCTACACCTTC
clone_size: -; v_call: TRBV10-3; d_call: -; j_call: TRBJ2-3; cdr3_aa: CAISESPTDTQYF; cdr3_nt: TGTGCCATCAGTGAGTCCCCAACAGATACGCAGTATTTT
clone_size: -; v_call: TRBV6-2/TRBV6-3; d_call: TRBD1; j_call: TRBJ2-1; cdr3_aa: CASSPRQGQGSYNEQFF; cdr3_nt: TGTGCCAGCAGCCCTCGTCAGGGACAGGGGTCCTACAATGAGCAGTTCTTC
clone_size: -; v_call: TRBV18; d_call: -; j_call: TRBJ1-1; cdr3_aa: CASSPQEGTEAFF; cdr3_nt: TGTGCCAGCTCACCACAGGAGGGCACTGAAGCTTTCTTT
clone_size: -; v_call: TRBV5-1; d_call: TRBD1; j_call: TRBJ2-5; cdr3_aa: CASSLGQLQETQYF; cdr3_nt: TGCGCCAGCAGCCTGGGACAGCTCCAAGAGACCCAGTACTTC
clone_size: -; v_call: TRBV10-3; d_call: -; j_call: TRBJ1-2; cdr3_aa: CAISESRQGYGYTF; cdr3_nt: TGTGCCATCAGTGAGTCTCGGCAGGGCTATGGCTACACCTTC
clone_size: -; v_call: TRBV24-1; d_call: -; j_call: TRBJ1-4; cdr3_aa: CATSDLKGGVNEKLFF; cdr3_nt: TGTGCCACCAGTGATTTGAAAGGAGGGGTTAATGAAAAACTGTTTTTT
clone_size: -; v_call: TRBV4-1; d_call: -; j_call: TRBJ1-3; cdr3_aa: CASSQGRALISGNTIYF; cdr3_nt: TGCGCCAGCAGCCAAGGCAGGGCCTTAATCTCTGGAAACACCATATATTTT
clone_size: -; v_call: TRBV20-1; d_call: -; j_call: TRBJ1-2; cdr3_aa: CSARGRGYTF; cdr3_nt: TGCAGTGCTAGGGGCCGTGGCTACACCTTC
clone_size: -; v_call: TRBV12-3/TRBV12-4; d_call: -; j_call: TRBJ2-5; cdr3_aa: CASSLSHQETQYF; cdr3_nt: TGTGCCAGCAGTTTGTCCCACCAAGAGACCCAGTACTTC
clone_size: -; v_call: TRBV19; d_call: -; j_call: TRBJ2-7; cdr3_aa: CASSRGDEQYF; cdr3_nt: TGTGCCAGTAGCAGGGGGGACGAGCAGTACTTC
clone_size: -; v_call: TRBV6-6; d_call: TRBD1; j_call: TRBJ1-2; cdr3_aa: CASSTGGTEVYGYTF; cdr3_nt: TGTGCCAGCAGTACGGGGGGGACAGAAGTCTATGGCTACACCTTC
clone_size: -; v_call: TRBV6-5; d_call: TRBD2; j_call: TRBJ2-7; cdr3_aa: CASRSAGEDYEQYF; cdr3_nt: TGTGCCAGCAGGTCAGCGGGAGAGGACTACGAGCAGTACTTC
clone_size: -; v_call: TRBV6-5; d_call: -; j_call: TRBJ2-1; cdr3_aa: CASLADNEQFF; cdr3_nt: TGTGCCAGCCTGGCGGACAATGAGCAGTTCTTC
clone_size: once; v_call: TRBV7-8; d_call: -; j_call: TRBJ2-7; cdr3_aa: CASSLETKQYF; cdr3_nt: TGTGCCAGCAGCTTAGAGACAAAGCAGTACTTC
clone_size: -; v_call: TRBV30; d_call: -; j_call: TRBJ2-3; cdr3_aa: CAWSVFQDTQYF; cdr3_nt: TGTGCCTGGAGTGTATTTCAAGATACGCAGTATTTT
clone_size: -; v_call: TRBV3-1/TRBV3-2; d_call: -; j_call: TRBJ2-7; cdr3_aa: CASSQDRVGRETYEQYF; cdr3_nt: TGTGCCAGCAGCCAAGATCGAGTGGGGCGGGAAACCTACGAGCAGTACTTC
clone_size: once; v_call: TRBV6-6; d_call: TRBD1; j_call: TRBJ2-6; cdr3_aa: CASRDRGGAGANVLTF; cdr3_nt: TGTGCCAGCAGGGACAGGGGAGGCGCTGGGGCCAACGTCCTGACTTTC
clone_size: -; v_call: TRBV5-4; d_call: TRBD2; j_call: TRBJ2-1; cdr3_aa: CASSRPSGGADNEQFF; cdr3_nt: TGTGCCAGCAGCCGGCCCAGCGGGGGGGCGGACAATGAGCAGTTCTTC
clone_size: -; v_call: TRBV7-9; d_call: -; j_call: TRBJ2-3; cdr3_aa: CASSLAGGFTDTQYF; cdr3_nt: TGTGCCAGCAGCTTAGCCGGGGGTTTCACAGATACGCAGTATTTT
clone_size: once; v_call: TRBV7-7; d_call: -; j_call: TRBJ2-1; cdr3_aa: CASSLGEVNEQFF; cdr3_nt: TGTGCTAGCAGCTTAGGTGAAGTCAATGAGCAGTTCTTC
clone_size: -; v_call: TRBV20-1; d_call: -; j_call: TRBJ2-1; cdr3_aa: CSALSPEQFF; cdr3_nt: TGCAGTGCCCTTAGCCCTGAGCAGTTCTTC
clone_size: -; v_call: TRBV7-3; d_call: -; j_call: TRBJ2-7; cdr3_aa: CASSLTSSYEQYF; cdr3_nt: TGTGCCAGCAGCTTAACGTCCTCCTACGAGCAGTACTTC
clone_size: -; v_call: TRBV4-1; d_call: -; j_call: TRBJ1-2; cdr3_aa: CASSQGRQIYGYTF; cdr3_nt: TGCGCCAGCAGCCAAGGGAGACAGATCTATGGCTACACCTTC
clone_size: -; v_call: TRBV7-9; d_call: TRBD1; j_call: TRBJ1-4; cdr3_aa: CASSFSTGVEKLFF; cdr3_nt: TGTGCCAGCAGCTTCTCGACAGGGGTTGAAAAACTGTTTTTT
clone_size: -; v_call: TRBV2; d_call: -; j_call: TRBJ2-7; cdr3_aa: CATKDNSYEQYF; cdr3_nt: TGTGCCACCAAGGACAATTCCTACGAGCAGTACTTC
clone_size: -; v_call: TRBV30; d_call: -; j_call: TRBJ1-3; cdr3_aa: CAWSTGPPERDTIYF; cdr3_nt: TGTGCCTGGAGTACGGGACCCCCGGAGAGGGACACCATATATTTT
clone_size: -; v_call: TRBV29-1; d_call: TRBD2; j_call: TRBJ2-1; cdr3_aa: CSVYTPGLAVNEQFF; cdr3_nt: TGCAGCGTGTACACACCGGGACTAGCGGTTAATGAGCAGTTCTTC
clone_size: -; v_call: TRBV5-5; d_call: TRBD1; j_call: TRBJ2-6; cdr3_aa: CASSRIFLGQHSGANVLTF; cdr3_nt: TGTGCCAGCAGCCGTATCTTCTTGGGACAGCACTCTGGGGCCAACGTCCTGACTTTC
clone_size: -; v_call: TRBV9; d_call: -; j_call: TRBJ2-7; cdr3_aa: CASSFTYEQYF; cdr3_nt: TGTGCCAGCAGCTTTACCTACGAGCAGTACTTC
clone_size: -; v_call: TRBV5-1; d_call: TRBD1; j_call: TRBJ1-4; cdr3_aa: CASSEDRGRAEKLFF; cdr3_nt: TGCGCCAGCAGCGAGGACAGGGGAAGGGCTGAAAAACTGTTTTTT
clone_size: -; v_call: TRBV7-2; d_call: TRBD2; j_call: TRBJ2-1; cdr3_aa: CASSLGTSGRLFF; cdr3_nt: TGTGCCAGCAGCTTAGGAACTAGCGGGAGGTTGTTCTTC
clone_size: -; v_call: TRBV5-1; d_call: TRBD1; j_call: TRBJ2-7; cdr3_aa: CASSPGQGFDEQYF; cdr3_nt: TGCGCCAGCAGCCCGGGACAGGGCTTCGACGAGCAGTACTTC
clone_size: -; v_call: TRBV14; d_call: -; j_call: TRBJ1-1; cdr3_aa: CASSHRELTGDTEAFF; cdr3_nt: TGTGCCAGCAGCCACAGGGAACTTACGGGAGACACTGAAGCTTTCTTT
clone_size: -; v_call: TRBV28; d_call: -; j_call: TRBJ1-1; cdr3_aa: CASSLEAKNTEAFF; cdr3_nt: TGTGCCAGCAGTTTGGAGGCCAAGAACACTGAAGCTTTCTTT
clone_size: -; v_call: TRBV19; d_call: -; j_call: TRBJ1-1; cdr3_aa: CASSNQAMNTEAFF; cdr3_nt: TGTGCCAGTAGTAATCAAGCTATGAACACTGAAGCTTTCTTT
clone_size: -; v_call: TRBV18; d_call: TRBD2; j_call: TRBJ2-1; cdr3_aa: CASSPEASGVGSYNEQFF; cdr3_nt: TGTGCCAGCTCACCAGAGGCTAGCGGGGTAGGGAGCTACAATGAGCAGTTCTTC
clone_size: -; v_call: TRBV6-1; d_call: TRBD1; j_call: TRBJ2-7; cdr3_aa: CASSEKPGTGVYEQYF; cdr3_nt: TGTGCCAGCAGTGAAAAACCCGGGACAGGGGTCTACGAGCAGTACTTC
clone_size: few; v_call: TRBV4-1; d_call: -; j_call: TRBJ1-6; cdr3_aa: CASSQPVAGRNSPLHF; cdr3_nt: TGCGCCAGCAGCCAACCGGTGGCAGGACGGAACTCACCCCTCCACTTT
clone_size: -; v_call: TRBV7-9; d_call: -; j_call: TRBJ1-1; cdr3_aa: CASSSRGDVEAFF; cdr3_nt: TGTGCCAGCAGCTCGAGGGGGGACGTGGAGGCTTTCTTT
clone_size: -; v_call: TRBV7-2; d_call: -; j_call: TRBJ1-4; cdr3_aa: CASSYRTGTTNEKLFF; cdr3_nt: TGTGCCAGCAGCTACCGAACCGGCACAACTAATGAAAAACTGTTTTTT
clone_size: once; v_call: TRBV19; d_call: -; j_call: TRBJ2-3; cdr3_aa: CACRVTSTDTQYF; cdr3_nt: TGTGCCTGCAGGGTTACTAGCACAGATACGCAGTATTTT
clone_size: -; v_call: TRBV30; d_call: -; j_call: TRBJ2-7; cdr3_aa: CAWSKGYEQYF; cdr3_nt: TGTGCCTGGAGTAAGGGTTACGAGCAGTACTTC
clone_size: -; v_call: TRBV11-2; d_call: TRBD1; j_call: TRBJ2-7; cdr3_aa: CASSWGQVISYEQYF; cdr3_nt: TGTGCCAGCAGCTGGGGACAGGTCATATCCTACGAGCAGTACTTC
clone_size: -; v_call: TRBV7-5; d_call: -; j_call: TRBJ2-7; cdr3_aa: CARSSPGHGPHEQYF; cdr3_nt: TGTGCCAGAAGCTCGCCGGGACACGGTCCCCACGAGCAGTACTTC
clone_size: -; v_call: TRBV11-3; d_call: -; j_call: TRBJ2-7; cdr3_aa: CASSLDRRRLGEQYF; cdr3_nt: TGTGCCAGCAGCTTAGATAGGAGGAGACTGGGCGAGCAGTACTTC